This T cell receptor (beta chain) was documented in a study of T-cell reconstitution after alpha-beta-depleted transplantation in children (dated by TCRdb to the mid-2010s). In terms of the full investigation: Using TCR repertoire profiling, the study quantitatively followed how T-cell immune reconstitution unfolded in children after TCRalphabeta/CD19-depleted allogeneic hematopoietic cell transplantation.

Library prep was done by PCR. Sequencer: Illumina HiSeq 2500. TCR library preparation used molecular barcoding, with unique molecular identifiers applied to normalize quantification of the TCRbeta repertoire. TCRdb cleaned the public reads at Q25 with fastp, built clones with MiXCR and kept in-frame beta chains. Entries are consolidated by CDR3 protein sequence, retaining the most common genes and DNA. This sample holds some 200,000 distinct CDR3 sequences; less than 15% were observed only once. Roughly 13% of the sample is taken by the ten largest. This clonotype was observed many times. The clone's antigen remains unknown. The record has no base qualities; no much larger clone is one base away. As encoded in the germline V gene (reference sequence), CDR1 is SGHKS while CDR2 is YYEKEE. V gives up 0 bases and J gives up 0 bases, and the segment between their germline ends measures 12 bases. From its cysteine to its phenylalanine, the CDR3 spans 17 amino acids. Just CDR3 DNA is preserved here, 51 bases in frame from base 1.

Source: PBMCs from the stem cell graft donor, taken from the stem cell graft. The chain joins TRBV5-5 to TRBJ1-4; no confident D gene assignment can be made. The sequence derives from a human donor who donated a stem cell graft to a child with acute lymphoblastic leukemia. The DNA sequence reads TGTGCCAGCAGCTTGGTTTGGCGGCAGCCAACTAATGAAAAACTGTTTTTT. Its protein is CASSLVWRQPTNEKLFF.